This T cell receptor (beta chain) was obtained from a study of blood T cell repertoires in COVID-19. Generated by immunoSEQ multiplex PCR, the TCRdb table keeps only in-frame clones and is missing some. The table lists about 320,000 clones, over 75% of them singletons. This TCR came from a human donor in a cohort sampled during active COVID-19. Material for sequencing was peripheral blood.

The CDR3 region has the DNA TGTGCCAGCTCCACCTACACCCGGTCGGACAGGGGATTTTCACCCCTCCACTTT. It specifies CASSTYTRSDRGFSPLHF. The chain has TRBV18 and TRBJ1-6; 9 bases fit TRBD1. CDR1 and CDR2 (germline): KGHSH, LQKENI. V lost 6 bases to trimming and J lost 9 bases; unmatched junction nucleotides: 18. The CDR3 covers 18 residues.